This TCR beta chain was documented in a study of Ad26.COV2.S vaccination and SARS-CoV-2 variants. Study-level background: Intramuscularly, Ad26.COV2.S was given either once or twice, 56 days apart.

The CDR3 is 15 residues long. The germline V and J ends were trimmed by 8 bases and 0 bases, with 14 bases remaining between them. Germline CDR1 is SEHNR and CDR2 is FQNEAQ (reference sequence). Profiled with immunoSEQ multiplex PCR; TCRdb holds only in-frame clones, not every one. The data hold 300,000 to 400,000 clones, with around 84% observed a single time. Noted treatment: about 20 received Ad26.COV2.S at low or high dose, single or two shots; 5 received placebo; per-sample allocation not given. Sampling happened 63 days after the first vaccine or placebo injection. This specimen consisted of peripheral blood, obtained in a trial of Ad26.COV2.S vaccine versus placebo. The clonotype originates from a person between 18 and 65 years old who received the Ad26.COV2.S COVID-19 vaccine or a placebo. This chain joins TRBV7-9 and TRBJ1-3; tentatively, D is TRBD1 (5 bases). The CDR3 spells CASGQTSTSGNTIYF. In DNA form, the CDR3 reads TGTGCCAGCGGACAAACTTCAACCTCTGGAAACACCATATATTTT.